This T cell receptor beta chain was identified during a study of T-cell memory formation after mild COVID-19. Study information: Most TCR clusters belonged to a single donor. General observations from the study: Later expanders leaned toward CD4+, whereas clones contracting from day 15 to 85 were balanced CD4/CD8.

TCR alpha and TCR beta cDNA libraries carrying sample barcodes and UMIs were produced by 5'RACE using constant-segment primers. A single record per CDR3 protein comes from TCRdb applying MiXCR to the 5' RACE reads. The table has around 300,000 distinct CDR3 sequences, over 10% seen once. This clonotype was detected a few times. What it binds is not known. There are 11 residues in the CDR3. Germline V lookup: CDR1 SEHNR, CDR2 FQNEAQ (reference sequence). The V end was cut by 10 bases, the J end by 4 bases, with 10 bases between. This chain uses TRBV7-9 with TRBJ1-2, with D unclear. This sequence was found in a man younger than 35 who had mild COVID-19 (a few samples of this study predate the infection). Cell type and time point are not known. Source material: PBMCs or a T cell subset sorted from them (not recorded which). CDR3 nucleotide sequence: TGTGCCACAGGCAGTAGCTATGGCTACACCTTC. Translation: CATGSSYGYTF.